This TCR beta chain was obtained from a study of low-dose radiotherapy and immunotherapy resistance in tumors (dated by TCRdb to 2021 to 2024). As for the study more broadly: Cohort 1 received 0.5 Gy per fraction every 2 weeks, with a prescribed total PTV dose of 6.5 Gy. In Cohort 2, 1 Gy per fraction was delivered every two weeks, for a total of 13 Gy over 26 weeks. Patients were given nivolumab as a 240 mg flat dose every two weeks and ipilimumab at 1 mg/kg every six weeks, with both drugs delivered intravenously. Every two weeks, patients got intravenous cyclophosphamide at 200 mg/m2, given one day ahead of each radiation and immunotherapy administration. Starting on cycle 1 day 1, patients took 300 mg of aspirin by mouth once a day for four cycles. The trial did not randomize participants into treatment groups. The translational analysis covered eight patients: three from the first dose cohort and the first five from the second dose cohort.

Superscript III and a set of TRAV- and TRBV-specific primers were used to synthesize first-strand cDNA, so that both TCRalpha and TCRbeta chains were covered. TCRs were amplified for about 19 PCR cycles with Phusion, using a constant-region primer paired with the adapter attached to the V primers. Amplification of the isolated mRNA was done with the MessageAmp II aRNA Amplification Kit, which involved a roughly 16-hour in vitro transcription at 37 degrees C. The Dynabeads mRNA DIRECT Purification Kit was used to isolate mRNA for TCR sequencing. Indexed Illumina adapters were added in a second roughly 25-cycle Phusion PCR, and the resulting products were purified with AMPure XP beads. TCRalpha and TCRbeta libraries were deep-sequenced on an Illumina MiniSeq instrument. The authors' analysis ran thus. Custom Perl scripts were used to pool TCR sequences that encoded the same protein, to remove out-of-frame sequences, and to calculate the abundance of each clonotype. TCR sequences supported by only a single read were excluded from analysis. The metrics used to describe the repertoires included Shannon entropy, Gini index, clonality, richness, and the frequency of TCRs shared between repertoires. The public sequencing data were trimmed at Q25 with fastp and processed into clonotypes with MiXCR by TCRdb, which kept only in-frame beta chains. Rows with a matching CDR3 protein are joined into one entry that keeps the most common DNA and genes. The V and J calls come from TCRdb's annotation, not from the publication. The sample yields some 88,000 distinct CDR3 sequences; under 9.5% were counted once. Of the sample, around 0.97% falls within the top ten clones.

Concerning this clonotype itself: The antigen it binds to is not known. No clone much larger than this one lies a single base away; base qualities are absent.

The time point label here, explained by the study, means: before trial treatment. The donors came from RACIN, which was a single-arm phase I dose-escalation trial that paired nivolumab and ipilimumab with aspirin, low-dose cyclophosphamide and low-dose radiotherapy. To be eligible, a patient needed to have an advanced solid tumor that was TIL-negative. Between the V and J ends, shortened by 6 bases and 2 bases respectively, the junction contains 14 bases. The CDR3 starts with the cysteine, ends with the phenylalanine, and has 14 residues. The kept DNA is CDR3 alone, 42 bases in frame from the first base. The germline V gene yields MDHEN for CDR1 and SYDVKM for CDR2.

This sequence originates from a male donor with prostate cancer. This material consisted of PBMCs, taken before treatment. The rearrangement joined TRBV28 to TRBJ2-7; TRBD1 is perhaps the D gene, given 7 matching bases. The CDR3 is CASRRQGGTYEQYF. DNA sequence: TGTGCCAGCAGGCGACAGGGCGGGACCTACGAGCAGTACTTC.